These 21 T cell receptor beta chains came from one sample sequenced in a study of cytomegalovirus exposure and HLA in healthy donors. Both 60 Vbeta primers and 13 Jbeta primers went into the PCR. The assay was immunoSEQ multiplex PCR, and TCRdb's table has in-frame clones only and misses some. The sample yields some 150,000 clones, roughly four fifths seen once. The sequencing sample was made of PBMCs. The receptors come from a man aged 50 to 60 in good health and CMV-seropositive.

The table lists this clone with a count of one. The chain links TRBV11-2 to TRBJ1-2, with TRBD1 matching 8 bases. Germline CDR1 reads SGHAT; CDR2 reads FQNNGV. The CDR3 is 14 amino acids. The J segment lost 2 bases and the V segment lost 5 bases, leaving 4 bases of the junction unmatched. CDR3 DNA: TGTGCCAGCAGCCGCCGACAGGGGAACTATGGCTACACCTTC. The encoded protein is CASSRRQGNYGYTF.

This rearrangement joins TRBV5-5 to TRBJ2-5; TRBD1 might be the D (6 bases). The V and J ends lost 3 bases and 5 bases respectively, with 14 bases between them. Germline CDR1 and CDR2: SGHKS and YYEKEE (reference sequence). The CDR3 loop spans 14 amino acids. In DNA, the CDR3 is TGTGCCAGCAGCTCCACAGGGCTCGGCGAGACCCAGTACTTC. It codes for CASSSTGLGETQYF.

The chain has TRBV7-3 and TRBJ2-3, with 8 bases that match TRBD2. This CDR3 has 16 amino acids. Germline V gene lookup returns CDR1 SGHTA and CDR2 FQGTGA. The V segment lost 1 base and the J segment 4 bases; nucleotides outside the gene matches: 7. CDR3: CASSLRSGRSADTQYF. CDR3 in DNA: TGTGCCAGCAGCTTAAGGAGCGGGAGATCGGCAGATACGCAGTATTTT.

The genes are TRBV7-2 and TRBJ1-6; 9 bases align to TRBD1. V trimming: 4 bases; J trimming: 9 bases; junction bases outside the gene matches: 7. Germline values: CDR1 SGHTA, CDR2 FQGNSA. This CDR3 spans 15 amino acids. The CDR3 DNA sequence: TGTGCCAGCAGCTCGGGAGGGACAGGGCCTTCACCCCTCCACTTT. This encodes CASSSGGTGPSPLHF.

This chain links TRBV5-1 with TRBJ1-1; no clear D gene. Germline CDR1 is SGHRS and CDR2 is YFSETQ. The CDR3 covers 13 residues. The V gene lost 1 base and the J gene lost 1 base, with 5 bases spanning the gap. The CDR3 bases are TGCGCCAGCAGCTTGTTACAGAACACTGAAGCTTTCTTT. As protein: CASSLLQNTEAFF.

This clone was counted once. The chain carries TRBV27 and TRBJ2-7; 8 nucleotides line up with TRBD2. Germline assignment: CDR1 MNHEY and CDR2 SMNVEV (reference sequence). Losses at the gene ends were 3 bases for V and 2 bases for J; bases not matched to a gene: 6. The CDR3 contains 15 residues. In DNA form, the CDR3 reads TGTGCCAGCAGTTTGGCGGGAGGAGGAACCTACGAGCAGTACTTC. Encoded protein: CASSLAGGGTYEQYF.

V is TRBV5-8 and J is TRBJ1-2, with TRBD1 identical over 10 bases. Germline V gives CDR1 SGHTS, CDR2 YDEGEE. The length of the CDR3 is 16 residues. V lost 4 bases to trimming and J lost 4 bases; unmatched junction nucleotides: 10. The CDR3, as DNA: TGTGCCAGCAGCAGCTGGACAGGGGGGGCGATCTATGGCTACACCTTC. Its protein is CASSSWTGGAIYGYTF.

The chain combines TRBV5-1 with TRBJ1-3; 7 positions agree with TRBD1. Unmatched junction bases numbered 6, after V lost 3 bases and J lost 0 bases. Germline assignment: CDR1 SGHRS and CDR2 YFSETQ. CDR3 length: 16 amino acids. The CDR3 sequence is CASSWGTDSSGNTIYF. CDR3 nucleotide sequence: TGCGCCAGCAGCTGGGGGACAGACAGCTCTGGAAACACCATATATTTT.

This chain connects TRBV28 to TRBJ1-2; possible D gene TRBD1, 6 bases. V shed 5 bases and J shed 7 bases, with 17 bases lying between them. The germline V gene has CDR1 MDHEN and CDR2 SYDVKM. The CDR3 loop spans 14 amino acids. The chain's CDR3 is CASSPNIGGAGYTF. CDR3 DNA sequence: TGTGCCAGCAGTCCAAATATAGGGGGGGCTGGCTACACCTTC.

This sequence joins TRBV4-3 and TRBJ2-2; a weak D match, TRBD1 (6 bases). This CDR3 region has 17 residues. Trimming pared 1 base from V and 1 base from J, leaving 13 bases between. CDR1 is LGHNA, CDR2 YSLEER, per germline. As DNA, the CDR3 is TGCGCCAGCAGCCAAGGGGACGGACAGCAGAACACCGGGGAGCTGTTTTTT. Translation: CASSQGDGQQNTGELFF.

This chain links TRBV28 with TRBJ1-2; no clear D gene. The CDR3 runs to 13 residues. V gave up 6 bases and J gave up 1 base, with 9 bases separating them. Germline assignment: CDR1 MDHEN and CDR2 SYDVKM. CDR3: CASRIRVNYGYTF. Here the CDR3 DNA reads TGTGCCAGCAGGATACGGGTTAACTATGGCTACACCTTC.

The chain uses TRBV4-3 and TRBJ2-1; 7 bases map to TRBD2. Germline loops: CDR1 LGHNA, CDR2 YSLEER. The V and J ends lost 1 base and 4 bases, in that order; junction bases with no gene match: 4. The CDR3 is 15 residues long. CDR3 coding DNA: TGCGCCAGCAGCCAAGGGGCTAGCGGATACAATGAGCAGTTCTTC. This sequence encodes CASSQGASGYNEQFF.

CDR3 protein: CASSEVTGGAAGELFF. Written as DNA, the CDR3 is TGTGCCAGCAGTGAAGTAACCGGGGGGGCTGCCGGGGAGCTGTTTTTT. The chain recombines TRBV25-1 with TRBJ2-2; 8 bases are shared with TRBD2. Trimming at V came to 2 bases and at J to 6 bases, leaving 8 bases not matched to a gene. This CDR3 is 16 amino acids long. From germline, CDR1 is MGHDK and CDR2 SYGVNS.

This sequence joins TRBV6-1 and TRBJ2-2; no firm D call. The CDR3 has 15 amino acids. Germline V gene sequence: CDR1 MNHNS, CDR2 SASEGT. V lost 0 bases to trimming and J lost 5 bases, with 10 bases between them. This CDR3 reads CASSEAVQETGELFF. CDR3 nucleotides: TGTGCCAGCAGTGAAGCAGTGCAGGAAACCGGGGAGCTGTTTTTT.

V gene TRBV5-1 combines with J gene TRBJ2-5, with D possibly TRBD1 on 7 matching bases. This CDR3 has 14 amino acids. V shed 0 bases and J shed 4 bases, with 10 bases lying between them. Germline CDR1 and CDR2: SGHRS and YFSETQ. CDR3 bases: TGCGCCAGCAGCTTGGAGGAGGGGGCAGAGACCCAGTACTTC. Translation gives CASSLEEGAETQYF.

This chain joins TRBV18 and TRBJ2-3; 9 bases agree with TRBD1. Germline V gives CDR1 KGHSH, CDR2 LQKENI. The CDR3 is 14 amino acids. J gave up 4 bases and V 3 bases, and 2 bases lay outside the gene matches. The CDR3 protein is CASSPGTGSDTQYF. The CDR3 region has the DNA TGTGCCAGCTCACCCGGGACAGGGTCAGATACGCAGTATTTT.

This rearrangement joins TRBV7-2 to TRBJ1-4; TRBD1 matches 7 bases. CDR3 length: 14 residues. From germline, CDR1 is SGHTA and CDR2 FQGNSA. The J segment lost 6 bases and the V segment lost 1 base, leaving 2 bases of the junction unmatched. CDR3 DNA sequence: TGTGCCAGCAGCTTAGACAGGGGCGATGAAAAACTGTTTTTT. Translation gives CASSLDRGDEKLFF.

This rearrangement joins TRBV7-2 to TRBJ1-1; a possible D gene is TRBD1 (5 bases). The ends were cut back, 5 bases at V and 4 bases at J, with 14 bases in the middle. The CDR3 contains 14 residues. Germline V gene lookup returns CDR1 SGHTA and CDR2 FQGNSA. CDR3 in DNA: TGTGCCAGCAGCAAACTCCAGGGAGGCACTGAAGCTTTCTTT. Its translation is CASSKLQGGTEAFF.

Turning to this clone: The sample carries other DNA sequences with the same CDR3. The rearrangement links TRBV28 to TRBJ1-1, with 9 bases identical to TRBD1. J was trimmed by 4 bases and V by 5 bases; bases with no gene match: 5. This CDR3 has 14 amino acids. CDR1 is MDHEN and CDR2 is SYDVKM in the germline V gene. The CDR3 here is CASSLTGGGTEAFF. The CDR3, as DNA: TGTGCCAGCAGTCTAACAGGGGGCGGCACTGAAGCTTTCTTT.

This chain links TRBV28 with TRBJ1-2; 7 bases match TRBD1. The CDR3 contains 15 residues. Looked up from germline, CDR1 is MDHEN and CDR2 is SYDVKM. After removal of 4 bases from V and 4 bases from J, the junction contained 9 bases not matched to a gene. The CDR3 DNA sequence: TGTGCCAGCAGTTACCCTGACAGGGCCTCCTATGGCTACACCTTC. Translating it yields CASSYPDRASYGYTF.

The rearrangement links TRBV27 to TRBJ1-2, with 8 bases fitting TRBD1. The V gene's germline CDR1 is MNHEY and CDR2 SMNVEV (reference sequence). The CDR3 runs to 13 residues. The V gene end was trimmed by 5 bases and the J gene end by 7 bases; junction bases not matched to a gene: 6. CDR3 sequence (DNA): TGTGCCAGCAGTCCAGGACAGGGCTCTGGCTACACCTTC. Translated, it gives CASSPGQGSGYTF.